This entry features one TCR beta chain sequence. Its antigen is unknown. The sample is drawn from a study of shared clonotypes between healthy human individuals. General observations from the study: With a few donors compared, approximately 5% of naive CD4 clonotypes were shared.

V gave up 6 bases and J gave up 3 bases, with 15 bases separating them. The CDR3 runs 15 residues. CDR1 and CDR2 from the germline V gene are SGHAT and FQNNGV. Sequencing was performed with immunoSEQ multiplex PCR; in TCRdb, only in-frame clones are kept and a portion is missing. The data hold 2,500,000 or so clones, with 80% to 95% observed a single time. The receptor's source is a man in his late teens or twenties in good health. Some clones in this sample may be carry-over from other donors' samples. The chain combines TRBV11-2 with TRBJ1-3, with no clear D. The sequencing sample was made of naive CD4+ T cells from PBMCs. Subset described: CD45RA+ positively selected. CDR3 in amino acids: CASSGPGSRGNTIYF. The CDR3 DNA sequence: TGTGCCAGCAGTGGCCCCGGCAGTCGTGGAAACACCATATATTTT.